This T cell receptor (beta chain) was identified in a study of OX40 agonist ivuxolimab in advanced cancers. Only in-frame clones appear in the TCRdb table, and some are missing; sequencing was by immunoSEQ multiplex PCR. The sample contains more than 50,000 clones, less than 90% of which appear only once. Autoimmune disease history or systemic immunosuppression was exclusionary. This clone was seen just once. Germline V lookup: CDR1 GTSNPN, CDR2 SVGIG (reference sequence). The CDR3 covers 14 residues. V was pared by 5 bases and J by 5 bases, with 7 bases of the junction left unmatched. The input for sequencing was CD4+ or CD8+ T cells sorted from blood, taken in a trial of the OX40 agonist ivuxolimab. The V call is TRBV30, the J call TRBJ2-7, with TRBD1 matching over 12 bases. This TCR derives from an adult with an advanced solid tumor such as melanoma, head and neck, liver or kidney cancer. CDR3 protein: CAWSGTGGWNEQYF. The CDR3 coding sequence is TGTGCCTGGTCTGGGACAGGGGGCTGGAACGAGCAGTACTTC. The full variable domain, in which reference TRBV30 and TRBJ2-7 provide the parts outside the CDR3, is SQTIHQWPATLVQPVGSPLSLECTVEGTSNPNLYWYRQAAGRGLQLLFYSVGIGQISSEVPQNLSASRPQDRQFILSSKKLLLSDSGFYLCAWSGTGGWNEQYFGPGTRLTVT.